This TCR beta chain was recorded in a study of T cell responses to AZD1222 COVID-19 vaccine. The study's findings and limits: Variant regions that are unmutated are reportedly the target of nearly half of spike-specific TCRs. Donors were largely white British and mainly female; clonal diversity was possibly underestimated.

The data were produced by immunoSEQ multiplex PCR, yet TCRdb's version contains in-frame clones alone and is incomplete. The repertoire holds around 160,000 clones, with about 93% as singletons. This clone was seen a single time. The antigen remains unidentified. Sequences were derived from peripheral blood, sampled on day 0 of AZD1222 vaccination. This clonotype was sampled from an adult in good health.

Here the CDR3 DNA reads TGTGCCAGCAGCTTGTACGCGAATAGCCTAGATGGCTACACCTTC. This encodes CASSLYANSLDGYTF. The V gene is TRBV5-4, the J gene TRBJ1-2; D not certain. V lost 1 base and J 6 bases, leaving 16 bases between the germline ends. Germline CDR1 is SGHNT and CDR2 is YYREEE (reference sequence). This CDR3 contains 15 residues.